These 5 T cell receptor beta chains were all obtained from the same sample, sequenced in a study of blood T cell repertoires in COVID-19. Method: immunoSEQ multiplex PCR; TCRdb's copy keeps in-frame clones and lacks some. The repertoire holds more than 200,000 clones, approximately 86% seen once, with around 1.4% in the top ten. Sequencing was performed on peripheral blood. The receptors derive from an older man with acute or convalescent COVID-19.

The J gene is TRBJ1-1, the V gene TRBV7-2; the match to TRBD1 covers 11 bases. The CDR3 is 17 amino acids. The junction had 16 bases not matched to a gene; V was cut back by 5 bases and J by 8 bases. The germline V gene has CDR1 SGHTA and CDR2 FQGNSA. CDR3: CASSLTAGTGGSAEAFF. Here the CDR3 DNA reads TGTGCCAGCAGCCTCACCGCCGGGACAGGGGGATCCGCCGAAGCTTTCTTT.

V and J are TRBV2 and TRBJ1-5; D remains ambiguous. Trimming took 6 bases from V and 3 from J, leaving 9 bases between them. Germline CDR1 is SNHLY and CDR2 is FYNNEI. The length of the CDR3 is 13 residues. The CDR3 nucleotides read TGTGCCAGCAGGAAGGACTTCAATCAGCCCCAGCATTTT. As protein: CASRKDFNQPQHF.

The genes are TRBV6-2 or TRBV6-3 and TRBJ2-7; D might be TRBD2 (5 bases). The V and J ends lost 2 bases and 3 bases respectively, with 11 bases between them. Per the germline V gene, CDR1 is MNHEY and CDR2 is SVGEGT. CDR3 length: 14 residues. This CDR3 is CASSYRGWGYEQYF. CDR3 nucleotides: TGTGCCAGCAGTTACCGAGGGTGGGGCTACGAGCAGTACTTC.

V gene TRBV28 combines with J gene TRBJ2-1; TRBD2 agrees at 9 bases. The trim removed 4 bases at V and 5 bases at J, leaving 12 bases unmatched. Germline V gives CDR1 MDHEN, CDR2 SYDVKM. This CDR3 region has 17 residues. The CDR3 DNA reads TGTGCCAGCAGTTCCCTTGTGGGTAGCGGGAGAAACAATGAGCAGTTCTTC. This sequence encodes CASSSLVGSGRNNEQFF.

This chain uses TRBV5-8 with TRBJ2-7; 7 bases are a match to TRBD1. The germline CDR1 and CDR2 sequences are SGHTS and YDEGEE. Losses at the gene ends were 0 bases for V and 2 bases for J; bases not matched to a gene: 11. CDR3 length equals 17 residues. CDR3 nucleotide sequence: TGTGCCAGCAGCTTGGATATAGGACAGGATATCACCTACGAGCAGTACTTC. Protein product: CASSLDIGQDITYEQYF.